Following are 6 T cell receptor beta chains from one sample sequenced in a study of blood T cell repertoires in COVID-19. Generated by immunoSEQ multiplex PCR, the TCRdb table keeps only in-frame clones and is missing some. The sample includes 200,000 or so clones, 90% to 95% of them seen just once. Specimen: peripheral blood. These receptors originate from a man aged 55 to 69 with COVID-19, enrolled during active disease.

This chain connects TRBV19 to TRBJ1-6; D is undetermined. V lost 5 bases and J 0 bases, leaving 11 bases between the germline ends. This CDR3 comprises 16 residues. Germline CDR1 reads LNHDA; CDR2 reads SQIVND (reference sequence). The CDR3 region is CASSPTLSSYNSPLHF. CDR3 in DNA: TGTGCCAGTAGTCCCACTTTGAGCTCCTATAATTCACCCCTCCACTTT.

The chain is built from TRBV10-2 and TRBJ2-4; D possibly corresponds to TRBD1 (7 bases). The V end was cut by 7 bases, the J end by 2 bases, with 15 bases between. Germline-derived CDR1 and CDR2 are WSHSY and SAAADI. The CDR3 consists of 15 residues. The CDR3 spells CASTDPGGTKNIQYF. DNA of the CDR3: TGCGCCAGCACCGACCCAGGGGGGACCAAAAACATTCAGTACTTC.

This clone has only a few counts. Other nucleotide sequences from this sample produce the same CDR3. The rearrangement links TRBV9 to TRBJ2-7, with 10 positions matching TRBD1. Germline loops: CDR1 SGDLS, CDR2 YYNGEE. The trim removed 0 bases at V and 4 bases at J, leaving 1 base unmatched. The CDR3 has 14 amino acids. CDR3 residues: CASSVGQGAYEQYF. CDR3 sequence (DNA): TGTGCCAGCAGCGTAGGACAGGGGGCGTACGAGCAGTACTTC.

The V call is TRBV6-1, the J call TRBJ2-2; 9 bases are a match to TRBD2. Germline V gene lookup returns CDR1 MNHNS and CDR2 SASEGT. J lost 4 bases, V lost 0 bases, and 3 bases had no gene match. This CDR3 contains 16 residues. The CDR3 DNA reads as TGTGCCAGCAGTGAAGCGACTAGCGGAGTCACCGGGGAGCTGTTTTTT. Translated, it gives CASSEATSGVTGELFF.

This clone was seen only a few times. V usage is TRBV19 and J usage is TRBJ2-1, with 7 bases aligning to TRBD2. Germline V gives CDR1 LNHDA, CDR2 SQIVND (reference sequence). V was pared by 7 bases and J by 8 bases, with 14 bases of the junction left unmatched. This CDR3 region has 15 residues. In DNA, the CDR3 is TGTGCCAGTACCGGACCGGGACTAAAGGTCGATGAGCAGTTCTTC. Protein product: CASTGPGLKVDEQFF.

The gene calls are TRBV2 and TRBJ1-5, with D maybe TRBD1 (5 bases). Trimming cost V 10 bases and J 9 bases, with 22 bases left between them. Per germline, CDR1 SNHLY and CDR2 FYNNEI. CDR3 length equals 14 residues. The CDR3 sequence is CATQPGEGLRPQHF. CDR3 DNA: TGTGCCACCCAACCCGGGGAGGGACTCCGGCCCCAGCATTTT.